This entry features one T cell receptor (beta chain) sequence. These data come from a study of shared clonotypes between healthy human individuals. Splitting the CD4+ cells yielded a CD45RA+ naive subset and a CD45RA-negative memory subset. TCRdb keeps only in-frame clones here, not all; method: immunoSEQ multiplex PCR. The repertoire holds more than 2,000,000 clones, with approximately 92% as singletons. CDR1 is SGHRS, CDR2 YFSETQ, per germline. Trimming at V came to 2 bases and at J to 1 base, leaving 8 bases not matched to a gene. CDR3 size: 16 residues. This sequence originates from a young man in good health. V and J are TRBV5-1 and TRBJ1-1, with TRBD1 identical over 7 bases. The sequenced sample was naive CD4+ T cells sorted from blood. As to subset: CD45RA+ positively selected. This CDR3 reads CASSFAKGAPNTEAFF. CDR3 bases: TGCGCCAGCAGCTTTGCGAAGGGGGCCCCGAACACTGAAGCTTTCTTT. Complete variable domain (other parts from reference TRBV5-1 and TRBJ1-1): KAGVTQTPRYLIKTRGQQVTLSCSPISGHRSVSWYQQTPGQGLQFLFEYFSETQRNKGNFPGRFSGRQFSNSRSEMNVSTLELGDSALYLCASSFAKGAPNTEAFFGQGTRLTVV.